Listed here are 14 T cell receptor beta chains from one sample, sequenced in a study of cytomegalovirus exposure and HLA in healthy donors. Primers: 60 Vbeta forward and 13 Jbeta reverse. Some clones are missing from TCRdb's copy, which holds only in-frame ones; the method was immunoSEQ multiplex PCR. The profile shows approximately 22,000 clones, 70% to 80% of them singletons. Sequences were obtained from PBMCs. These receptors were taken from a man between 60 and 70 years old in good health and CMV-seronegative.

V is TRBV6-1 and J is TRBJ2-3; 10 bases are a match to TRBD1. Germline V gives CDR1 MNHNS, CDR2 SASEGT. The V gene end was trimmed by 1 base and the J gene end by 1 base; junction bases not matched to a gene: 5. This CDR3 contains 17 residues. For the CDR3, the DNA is TGTGCCAGCAGTGAAGTGTTCGGGACAGGGGGCACAGATACGCAGTATTTT. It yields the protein CASSEVFGTGGTDTQYF.

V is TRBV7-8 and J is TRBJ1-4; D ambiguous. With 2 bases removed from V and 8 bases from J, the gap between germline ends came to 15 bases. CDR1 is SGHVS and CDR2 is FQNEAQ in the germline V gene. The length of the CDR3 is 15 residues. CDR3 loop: CASSLMAGFLEKLFF. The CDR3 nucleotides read TGTGCCAGCAGCTTAATGGCAGGCTTCTTGGAAAAACTGTTTTTT.

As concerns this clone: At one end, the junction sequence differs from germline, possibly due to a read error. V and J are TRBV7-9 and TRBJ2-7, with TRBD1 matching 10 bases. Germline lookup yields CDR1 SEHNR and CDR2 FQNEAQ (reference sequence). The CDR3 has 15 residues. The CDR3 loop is CSSSFMGDRGLEQYF. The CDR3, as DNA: TGTTCCAGCAGCTTTATGGGGGACAGGGGCCTCGAGCAGTACTTC.

The CDR3 sequence is CASSTPGQGAYNEQFF. Here the CDR3 DNA reads TGTGCCAGCAGTACCCCGGGACAGGGGGCCTACAATGAGCAGTTCTTC. The chain recombines TRBV27 with TRBJ2-1; 11 bases align to TRBD1. V trimming: 5 bases; J trimming: 2 bases; junction bases outside the gene matches: 5. In germline, CDR1 is MNHEY, CDR2 SMNVEV (reference sequence). CDR3 length equals 16 residues.

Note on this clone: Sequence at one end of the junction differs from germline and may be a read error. CDR3 sequence: CSSRDRNNEQFF. In DNA, the CDR3 is TGTTCCAGCAGAGACAGGAACAATGAGCAGTTCTTC. This sequence joins TRBV7-9 and TRBJ2-1; TRBD1 might be the D (6 bases). This CDR3 comprises 12 residues. CDR1 and CDR2 from the germline V gene are SEHNR and FQNEAQ (reference sequence). The full variable domain, its missing parts supplied by reference TRBV7-9 and TRBJ2-1, is DTGVSQNPRHKITKRGQNVTFRCDPISEHNRLYWYRQTLGQGPEFLTYFQNEAQLEKSRLLSDRFSAERPKGSFSTLEIQRTEQGDSAMYLCSSRDRNNEQFFGPGTRLTVL.

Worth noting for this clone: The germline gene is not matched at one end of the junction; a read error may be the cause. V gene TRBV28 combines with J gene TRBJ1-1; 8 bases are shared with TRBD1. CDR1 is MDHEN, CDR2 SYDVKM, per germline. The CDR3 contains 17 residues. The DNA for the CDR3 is TGTGCCAGCCGTTTATGGGGCAGGGGGCAGGGGAACACTGAAGCTTTCTTT. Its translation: CASRLWGRGQGNTEAFF. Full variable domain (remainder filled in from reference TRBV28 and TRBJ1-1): DVKVTQSSRYLVKRTGEKVFLECVQDMDHENMFWYRQDPGLGLRLIYFSYDVKMKEKGDIPEGYSVSREKKERFSLILESASTNQTSMYLCASRLWGRGQGNTEAFFGQGTRLTVV.

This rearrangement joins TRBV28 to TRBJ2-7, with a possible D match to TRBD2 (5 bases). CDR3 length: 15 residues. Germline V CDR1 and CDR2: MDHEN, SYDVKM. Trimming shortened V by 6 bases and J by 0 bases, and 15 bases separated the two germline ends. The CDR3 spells CASSPPGIVSYEQYF. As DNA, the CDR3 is TGTGCCAGCAGCCCCCCCGGGATCGTCTCCTACGAGCAGTACTTC.

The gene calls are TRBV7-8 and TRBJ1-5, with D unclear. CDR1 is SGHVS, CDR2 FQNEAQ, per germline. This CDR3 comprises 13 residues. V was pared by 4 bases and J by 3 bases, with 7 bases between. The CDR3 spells CASSSGANQPQHF. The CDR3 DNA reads TGTGCCAGCAGCTCCGGAGCCAATCAGCCCCAGCATTTT. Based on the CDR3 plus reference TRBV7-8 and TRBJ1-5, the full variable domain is GAGVSQSPRYKVAKRGQDVALRCDPISGHVSLFWYQQALGQGPEFLTYFQNEAQLDKSGLPSDRFFAERPEGSVSTLKIQRTQQEDSAVYLCASSSGANQPQHFGDGTRLSIL.

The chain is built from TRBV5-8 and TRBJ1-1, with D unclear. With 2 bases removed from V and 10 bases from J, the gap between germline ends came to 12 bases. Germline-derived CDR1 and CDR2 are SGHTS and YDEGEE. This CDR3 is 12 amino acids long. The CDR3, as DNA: TGTGCCAGCAGCTTCCTAAGCGTGTCAGCTTTCTTT. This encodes CASSFLSVSAFF.

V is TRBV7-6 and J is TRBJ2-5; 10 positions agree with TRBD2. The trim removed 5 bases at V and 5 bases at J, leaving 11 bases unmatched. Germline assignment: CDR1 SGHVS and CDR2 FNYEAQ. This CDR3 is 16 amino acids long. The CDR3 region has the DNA TGTGCCAGCAGCCAACTACCTAGCGGGGGAGGTGAGACCCAGTACTTC. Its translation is CASSQLPSGGGETQYF.

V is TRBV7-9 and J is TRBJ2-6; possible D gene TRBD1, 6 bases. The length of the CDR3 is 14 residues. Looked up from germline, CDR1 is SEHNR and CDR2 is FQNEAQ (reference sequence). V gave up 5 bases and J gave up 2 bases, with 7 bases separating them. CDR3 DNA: TGTGCCAGCAGCGGGACACCTGGGGCCAACGTCCTGACTTTC. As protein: CASSGTPGANVLTF.

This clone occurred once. The chain's CDR3 is CASTPGREGETQYF. In nucleotides, the CDR3 is TGTGCCAGCACTCCCGGCCGGGAGGGAGAGACCCAGTACTTC. The V and J genes are TRBV7-2 and TRBJ2-5; TRBD2 matches at 8 bases. The CDR3 is 14 amino acids. V lost 7 bases, J lost 4 bases, and 8 bases stayed unmatched. Germline CDR1 is SGHTA and CDR2 is FQGNSA.

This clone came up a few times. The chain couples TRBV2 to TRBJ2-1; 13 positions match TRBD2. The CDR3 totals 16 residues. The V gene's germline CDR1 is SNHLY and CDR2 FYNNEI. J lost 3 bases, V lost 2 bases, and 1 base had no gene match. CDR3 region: CASSERLAGGYNEQFF. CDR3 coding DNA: TGTGCCAGCAGTGAACGACTAGCGGGAGGCTACAATGAGCAGTTCTTC.

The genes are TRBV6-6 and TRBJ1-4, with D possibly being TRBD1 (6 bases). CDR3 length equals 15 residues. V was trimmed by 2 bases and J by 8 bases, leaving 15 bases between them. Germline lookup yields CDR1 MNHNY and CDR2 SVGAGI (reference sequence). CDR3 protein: CASSYELGGGEKLFF. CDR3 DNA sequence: TGTGCCAGCAGTTACGAGTTGGGGGGGGGCGAAAAACTGTTTTTT.